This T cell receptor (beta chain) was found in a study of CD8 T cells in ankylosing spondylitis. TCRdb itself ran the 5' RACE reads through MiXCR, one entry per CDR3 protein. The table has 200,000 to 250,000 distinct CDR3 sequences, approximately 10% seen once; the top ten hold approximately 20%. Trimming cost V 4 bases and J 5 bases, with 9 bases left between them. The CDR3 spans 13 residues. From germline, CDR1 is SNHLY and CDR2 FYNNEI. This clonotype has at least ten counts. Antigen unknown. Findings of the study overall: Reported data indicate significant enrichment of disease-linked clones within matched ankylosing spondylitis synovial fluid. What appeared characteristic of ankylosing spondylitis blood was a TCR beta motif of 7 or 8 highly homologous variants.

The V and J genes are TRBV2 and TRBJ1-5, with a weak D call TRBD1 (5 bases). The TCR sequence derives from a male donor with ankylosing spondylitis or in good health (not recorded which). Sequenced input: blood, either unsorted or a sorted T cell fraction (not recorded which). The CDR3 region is CASSGDSYQPQHF. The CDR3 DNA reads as TGTGCCAGCAGTGGTGACAGTTATCAGCCCCAGCATTTT.